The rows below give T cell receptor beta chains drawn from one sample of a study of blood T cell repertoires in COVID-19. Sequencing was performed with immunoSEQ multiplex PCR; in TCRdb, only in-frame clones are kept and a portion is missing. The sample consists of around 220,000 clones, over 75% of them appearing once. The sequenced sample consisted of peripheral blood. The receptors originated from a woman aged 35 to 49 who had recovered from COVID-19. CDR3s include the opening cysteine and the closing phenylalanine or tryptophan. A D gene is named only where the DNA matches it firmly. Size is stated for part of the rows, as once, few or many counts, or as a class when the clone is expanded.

CDR3 protein: CSVTVTGVSQPQHF; CDR3 DNA: TGCAGCGTTACCGTGACAGGGGTGAGTCAGCCCCAGCATTTT; clone size: NA; J gene: TRBJ1-5; D gene: TRBD1; V gene: TRBV29-1
CDR3 protein: CAWRGTAYEQYF; CDR3 DNA: TGTGCCTGGAGGGGGACAGCCTACGAGCAGTACTTC; clone size: NA; J gene: TRBJ2-7; D gene: TRBD1; V gene: TRBV30
CDR3 protein: CATGTSGAYEQYF; CDR3 DNA: TGTGCCACCGGGACTAGCGGGGCTTACGAGCAGTACTTC; clone size: NA; J gene: TRBJ2-7; D gene: TRBD2; V gene: TRBV7-3
CDR3 protein: CASSPDAGTGELFF; CDR3 DNA: TGTGCCAGCAGTCCTGACGCGGGAACCGGGGAGCTGTTTTTT; clone size: NA; J gene: TRBJ2-2; D gene: NA; V gene: TRBV7-3
CDR3 protein: CASSEVAARNQPQHF; CDR3 DNA: TGTGCCAGCAGTGAAGTTGCGGCGCGGAATCAGCCCCAGCATTTT; clone size: NA; J gene: TRBJ1-5; D gene: NA; V gene: TRBV6-1
CDR3 protein: CASSYSGGNTEAFF; CDR3 DNA: TGTGCCAGCAGCTACTCGGGGGGCAACACTGAAGCTTTCTTT; clone size: NA; J gene: TRBJ1-1; D gene: NA; V gene: TRBV5-5
CDR3 protein: CASSIDHGTQNYGYTF; CDR3 DNA: TGTGCCAGTAGTATAGATCACGGGACACAGAACTATGGCTACACCTTC; clone size: NA; J gene: TRBJ1-2; D gene: NA; V gene: TRBV19
CDR3 protein: CASTPGGRGQFF; CDR3 DNA: TGTGCCAGCACCCCGGGCGGCAGGGGGCAGTTCTTC; clone size: few; J gene: TRBJ2-1; D gene: NA; V gene: TRBV12-3/TRBV12-4
CDR3 protein: CASSTRGRVSYGYTF; CDR3 DNA: TGTGCCAGCAGTACAAGAGGCAGGGTCAGCTATGGCTACACCTTC; clone size: once; J gene: TRBJ1-2; D gene: NA; V gene: TRBV6-6
CDR3 protein: CAWSVLAYPDTQYF; CDR3 DNA: TGTGCCTGGAGTGTACTTGCGTATCCAGATACGCAGTATTTT; clone size: NA; J gene: TRBJ2-3; D gene: NA; V gene: TRBV30
CDR3 protein: CASSIGSGGPPDTQYF; CDR3 DNA: TGTGCCAGTAGTATAGGTAGCGGGGGGCCCCCGGATACGCAGTATTTT; clone size: NA; J gene: TRBJ2-3; D gene: TRBD2; V gene: TRBV19
CDR3 protein: CASSQEPGGNSPLHF; CDR3 DNA: TGTGCCAGCAGCCAAGAACCAGGGGGTAATTCACCCCTCCACTTT; clone size: NA; J gene: TRBJ1-6; D gene: TRBD1; V gene: TRBV14
CDR3 protein: CASRLSNRGFAGNTIYF; CDR3 DNA: TGTGCCAGCAGATTATCGAACAGGGGGTTCGCTGGAAACACCATATATTTT; clone size: NA; J gene: TRBJ1-3; D gene: TRBD1; V gene: TRBV28
CDR3 protein: CAWAGNYGYTF; CDR3 DNA: TGTGCCTGGGCAGGGAATTATGGCTACACCTTC; clone size: NA; J gene: TRBJ1-2; D gene: NA; V gene: TRBV2
CDR3 protein: CASSPRELNSPLHF; CDR3 DNA: TGTGCCAGCTCACCGAGGGAACTCAATTCACCCCTCCACTTT; clone size: NA; J gene: TRBJ1-6; D gene: NA; V gene: TRBV18
CDR3 protein: CASSADRGPGNTIYF; CDR3 DNA: TGTGCCAGCAGCGCCGACAGGGGGCCTGGAAACACCATATATTTT; clone size: NA; J gene: TRBJ1-3; D gene: TRBD1; V gene: TRBV2
CDR3 protein: CASSQVDRGREQYF; CDR3 DNA: TGTGCCAGCAGCCAAGTGGACAGGGGCCGAGAGCAGTACTTC; clone size: NA; J gene: TRBJ2-7; D gene: TRBD1; V gene: TRBV3-1/TRBV3-2
CDR3 protein: CASGHRGLSGTGELFF; CDR3 DNA: TGTGCCAGCGGCCACAGGGGGCTGTCAGGCACCGGGGAGCTGTTTTTT; clone size: NA; J gene: TRBJ2-2; D gene: TRBD1; V gene: TRBV6-2/TRBV6-3
CDR3 protein: CASSQAGDYRGYGYTF; CDR3 DNA: TGCGCCAGCAGCCAAGCGGGGGATTACCGGGGCTATGGCTACACCTTC; clone size: once; J gene: TRBJ1-2; D gene: NA; V gene: TRBV4-1
CDR3 protein: CASSLGQQYNEQFF; CDR3 DNA: TGCGCCAGCAGCTTGGGACAGCAATACAATGAGCAGTTCTTC; clone size: few; J gene: TRBJ2-1; D gene: NA; V gene: TRBV5-1
CDR3 protein: CASSSPGVPYEQYF; CDR3 DNA: TGTGCCAGCAGCTCCCCAGGGGTCCCCTACGAGCAGTACTTC; clone size: NA; J gene: TRBJ2-7; D gene: NA; V gene: TRBV5-4
CDR3 protein: CASSSGQGFTGANVLTF; CDR3 DNA: TGCGCCAGCAGCTCTGGACAGGGATTTACTGGGGCCAACGTCCTGACTTTC; clone size: NA; J gene: TRBJ2-6; D gene: TRBD1; V gene: TRBV5-1